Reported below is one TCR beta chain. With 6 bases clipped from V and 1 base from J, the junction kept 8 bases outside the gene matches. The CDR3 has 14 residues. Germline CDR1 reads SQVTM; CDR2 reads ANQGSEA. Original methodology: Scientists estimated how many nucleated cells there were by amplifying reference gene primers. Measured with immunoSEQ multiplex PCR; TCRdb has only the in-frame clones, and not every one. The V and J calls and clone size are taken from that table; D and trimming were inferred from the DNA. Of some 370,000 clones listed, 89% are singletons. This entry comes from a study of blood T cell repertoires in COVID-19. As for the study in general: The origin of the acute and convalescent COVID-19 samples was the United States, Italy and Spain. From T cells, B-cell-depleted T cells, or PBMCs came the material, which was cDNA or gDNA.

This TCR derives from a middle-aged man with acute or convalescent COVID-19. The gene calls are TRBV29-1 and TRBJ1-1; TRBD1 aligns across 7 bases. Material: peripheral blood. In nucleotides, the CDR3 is TGCAGCGTCCACAGACAGGGCCAGAACACTGAAGCTTTCTTT. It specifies CSVHRQGQNTEAFF.